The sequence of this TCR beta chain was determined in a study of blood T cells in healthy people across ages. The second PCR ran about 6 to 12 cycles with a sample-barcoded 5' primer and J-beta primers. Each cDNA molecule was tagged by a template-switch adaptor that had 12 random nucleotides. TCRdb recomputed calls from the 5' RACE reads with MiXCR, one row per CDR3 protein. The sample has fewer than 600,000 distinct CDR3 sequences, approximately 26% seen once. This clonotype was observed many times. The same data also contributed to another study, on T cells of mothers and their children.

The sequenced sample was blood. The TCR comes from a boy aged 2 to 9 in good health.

The CDR3 loop reads CASSPQGMGTQYF. CDR3 coding DNA: TGTGCCAGCAGCCCACAGGGGATGGGGACCCAGTACTTC. This chain connects TRBV6-1 to TRBJ2-5; 7 nucleotides match TRBD1. Germline lookup yields CDR1 MNHNS and CDR2 SASEGT. The CDR3 runs to 13 residues. V shed 6 bases and J 7 bases; nucleotides not matched to a gene: 8.